This T cell receptor (beta chain) was retrieved from a study of blood T cell repertoires in COVID-19. On the study more broadly: Collection of acute and convalescent COVID-19 samples took place in the United States, Italy and Spain. PBMCs, B-cell-depleted T cells, or T cells provided the cDNA or gDNA that made up the material.

This CDR3 is 11 amino acids long. With 3 bases removed from V and 3 bases from J, the gap between germline ends came to 3 bases. Germline CDR1 SQVTM, CDR2 ANQGSEA. The sample holds one count of this clone. As handled by the study authors: Estimation of nucleated cell counts was performed using reference gene primer amplification. The data were produced by immunoSEQ multiplex PCR, yet TCRdb's version contains in-frame clones alone and is incomplete. V, J and clone size are those of that table, while D and trimming were read from the DNA. The top ten hold 9.8% of the sample, which has 100,000 or so clones, approximately 80% seen once.

The rearrangement uses TRBV29-1 and TRBJ2-1; the D is unclear. This TCR was sampled from a man aged 60 to 69 with active or convalescent COVID-19. The material sequenced was peripheral blood. CDR3 nucleotide sequence: TGCAGCGTTGATAACTACAATGAGCAGTTCTTC. Encoded protein: CSVDNYNEQFF.